This entry lists 32 T cell receptor beta chains sequenced from one sample in a study of blood T cell repertoires in COVID-19. Assay: immunoSEQ multiplex PCR; the TCRdb copy retains only in-frame clones and omits some. Seen here are 45,000 to 75,000 clones, 88% observed once, and the top ten hold under 5.5%. Input material: peripheral blood. These receptors originate from a man aged 60-69 years with acute or convalescent COVID-19.

This chain connects TRBV7-9 to TRBJ2-7; TRBD1 agrees at 7 bases. This CDR3 is 14 amino acids long. V trimming: 1 base; J trimming: 9 bases; junction bases outside the gene matches: 9. Germline assignment: CDR1 SEHNR and CDR2 FQNEAQ (reference sequence). CDR3 DNA: TGTGCCAGCAGCTTAGGGTTCCAGGGACAGACGCAGTACTTC. It specifies CASSLGFQGQTQYF.

The V call is TRBV7-9, the J call TRBJ1-4, with 12 bases aligning to TRBD1. From germline, CDR1 is SEHNR and CDR2 FQNEAQ (reference sequence). The V and J ends lost 3 bases and 8 bases, in that order; junction bases with no gene match: 4. There are 15 residues in the CDR3. Here the CDR3 reads CASSLGQGAAEKLFF. CDR3 in DNA: TGTGCCAGCAGCTTGGGACAGGGGGCGGCGGAAAAACTGTTTTTT.

The chain links TRBV11-3 to TRBJ1-1; 7 bases match TRBD1. CDR3 size: 13 residues. The germline CDR1 and CDR2 sequences are SGHNT and YENEEA. Trimming took 8 bases from V and 1 from J; bases not matched to a gene: 4. DNA for the CDR3: TGTGCCAGCGGGGACAGTTCGAACACTGAAGCTTTCTTT. Encoded protein: CASGDSSNTEAFF.

The genes are TRBV5-1 and TRBJ2-7; 9 bases fit TRBD1. This CDR3 spans 17 amino acids. V shed 3 bases and J 5 bases; nucleotides not matched to a gene: 15. Germline CDR1 and CDR2: SGHRS and YFSETQ. The CDR3, as DNA: TGCGCCAGCAGCTCGATATACAGGGGGCGCGAAATCCACGAGCAGTACTTC. It translates to CASSSIYRGREIHEQYF.

This clone is a singleton in its sample. The chain joins TRBV9 to TRBJ2-7; 14 positions match TRBD2. V lost 4 bases to trimming and J lost 3 bases; unmatched junction nucleotides: 12. The CDR3 consists of 18 residues. Germline V gene lookup returns CDR1 SGDLS and CDR2 YYNGEE. This CDR3 reads CASSKGLAGAGIHYEQYF. Written as DNA, the CDR3 is TGTGCCAGCAGCAAGGGACTAGCGGGAGCGGGGATTCACTACGAGCAGTACTTC. The entire variable domain, with the rest obtained from reference TRBV9 and TRBJ2-7, is as follows: DSGVTQTPKHLITATGQRVTLRCSPRSGDLSVYWYQQSLDQGLQFLIQYYNGEERAKGNILERFSAQQFPDLHSELNLSSLELGDSALYFCASSKGLAGAGIHYEQYFGPGTRLTVT.

The rearrangement joins TRBV5-6 to TRBJ2-3; the D is unclear. Trimming shortened V by 0 bases and J by 2 bases, and 4 bases separated the two germline ends. Per the germline V gene, CDR1 is SGHDT and CDR2 is YYEEEE. The CDR3 runs to 13 residues. The CDR3 loop is CASSLDNTDTQYF. The CDR3 nucleotides are TGTGCCAGCAGCTTGGACAACACAGATACGCAGTATTTT.

This clone appeared a few times. J is TRBJ1-6 and V is TRBV28; TRBD1 might be the D (5 bases). CDR3 length: 15 residues. CDR1 and CDR2 (germline): MDHEN, SYDVKM. The V end was cut by 7 bases, the J end by 5 bases, with 15 bases between. The CDR3 region is CASTPLEQDNSPLHF. CDR3 DNA: TGTGCCAGCACCCCCCTAGAACAGGATAATTCACCCCTCCACTTT. Drawing the rest from reference TRBV28 and TRBJ1-6, the complete variable domain is DVKVTQSSRYLVKRTGEKVFLECVQDMDHENMFWYRQDPGLGLRLIYFSYDVKMKEKGDIPEGYSVSREKKERFSLILESASTNQTSMYLCASTPLEQDNSPLHFGNGTRLTVT.

V and J are TRBV15 and TRBJ2-1; a possible D gene is TRBD2 (5 bases). CDR3 length: 16 residues. The germline CDR1 and CDR2 sequences are LNHNV and YYDKDF (reference sequence). The V end lost 4 bases, the J end lost 8 bases, and 21 bases lay between the germline ends. As DNA, the CDR3 is TGTGCCACCAGCAAGGTAGAACTAGTAAAGGGCCATGAGCAGTTCTTC. Translated: CATSKVELVKGHEQFF.

The chain recombines TRBV29-1 with TRBJ2-2; 7 bases fit TRBD2. V gave up 3 bases and J gave up 8 bases; unmatched junction bases: 6. CDR3 length equals 13 residues. CDR1 is SQVTM, CDR2 ANQGSEA, per germline. CDR3 amino acids: CSVEREWSGELFF. The DNA for the CDR3 is TGCAGCGTTGAGCGGGAGTGGTCGGGGGAGCTGTTTTTT.

This CDR3 reads CSASKTVNTEAFF. CDR3 coding DNA: TGCAGTGCTAGTAAAACAGTGAACACTGAAGCTTTCTTT. The chain links TRBV20-1 to TRBJ1-1; no clear D. CDR1 and CDR2 (germline): DFQATT, SNEGSKA (reference sequence). There are 13 residues in the CDR3. Trimming left V 3 bases short and J 0 bases short, with 8 bases between.

This clone occurred once. The chain joins TRBV7-9 to TRBJ1-6, with D unresolved. Germline values: CDR1 SEHNR, CDR2 FQNEAQ (reference sequence). This CDR3 has 15 residues. V dropped 5 bases and J dropped 5 bases, with 13 bases sitting between them. The CDR3 DNA is TGTGCCAGCAGCGGTCGCGGCCGAAATAATTCACCCCTCCACTTT. As protein: CASSGRGRNNSPLHF.

This clone was seen only once. The J gene is TRBJ1-2, the V gene TRBV28; TRBD1 agrees at 10 bases. Germline V gene sequence: CDR1 MDHEN, CDR2 SYDVKM. This CDR3 comprises 15 residues. The V gene end was trimmed by 4 bases and the J gene end by 2 bases; junction bases not matched to a gene: 4. The chain's CDR3 is CASSSTGGTNYGYTF. The CDR3 DNA follows: TGTGCCAGCAGTTCGACAGGGGGCACCAACTATGGCTACACCTTC.

This chain links TRBV15 with TRBJ2-7; weak D call: TRBD2 (6 bases). V gave up 0 bases and J gave up 2 bases, with 14 bases separating them. The length of the CDR3 is 16 residues. Germline CDR1 and CDR2: LNHNV and YYDKDF (reference sequence). The CDR3 here is CATSRDLGGQTYEQYF. The DNA of the CDR3 is TGTGCCACCAGCAGAGATTTGGGGGGTCAGACCTACGAGCAGTACTTC.

The gene calls are TRBV19 and TRBJ2-7; D ambiguous. The CDR3 has 14 amino acids. Trimming shortened V by 3 bases and J by 1 base, and 10 bases separated the two germline ends. Germline lookup yields CDR1 LNHDA and CDR2 SQIVND (reference sequence). In DNA, the CDR3 is TGTGCCAGTAGTATCGGCGGTTCTTCCTACGAGCAGTACTTC. It is translated as CASSIGGSSYEQYF.

A note on this clone: A junction end diverges from the germline sequence, so it may reflect a read error. CDR3 coding DNA: TGCGCCATTACGTTCTTCCTCGACAGAGGAGGGGACCAGGAGACCCAGTACTTC. Its translation is CAITFFLDRGGDQETQYF. V usage is TRBV5-1 and J usage is TRBJ2-5; D is perhaps TRBD2 (6 bases). The CDR3 runs to 18 residues. Germline V lookup: CDR1 SGHRS, CDR2 YFSETQ. The variable domain in full, with the rest retrieved from reference TRBV5-1 and TRBJ2-5, is KAGVTQTPRYLIKTRGQQVTLSCSPISGHRSVSWYQQTPGQGLQFLFEYFSETQRNKGNFPGRFSGRQFSNSRSEMNVSTLELGDSALYLCAITFFLDRGGDQETQYFGPGTRLLVL.

CDR3 bases: TGTGCCAGCACCAAACAGGGGGAAGGCTATGGCTACACCTTC. Protein: CASTKQGEGYGYTF. The chain is built from TRBV2 and TRBJ1-2; 8 bases are shared with TRBD1. This CDR3 is 14 amino acids long. CDR1 SNHLY and CDR2 FYNNEI come from the germline V gene. V was pared by 7 bases and J by 4 bases, with 8 bases of the junction left unmatched.

This CDR3 is CASSLDPGRVGGNTIYF. In nucleotides, the CDR3 is TGCGCCAGCAGCTTGGACCCAGGTCGAGTTGGTGGAAACACCATATATTTT. The chain has TRBV5-1 and TRBJ1-3; no clear D. Trimming stripped 0 bases from V and 3 bases from J, with 16 bases between. The CDR3 contains 17 residues. The germline CDR1 and CDR2 sequences are SGHRS and YFSETQ. Full variable domain (outside the CDR3, taken from reference TRBV5-1 and TRBJ1-3): KAGVTQTPRYLIKTRGQQVTLSCSPISGHRSVSWYQQTPGQGLQFLFEYFSETQRNKGNFPGRFSGRQFSNSRSEMNVSTLELGDSALYLCASSLDPGRVGGNTIYFGEGSWLTVV.

This chain connects TRBV6-5 to TRBJ1-2; no clear D gene. V was clipped by 4 bases and J by 5 bases, with 11 bases between them. Germline V gene data show CDR1 as MNHEY and CDR2 as SVGAGI. This CDR3 region has 13 residues. Here the CDR3 DNA reads TGTGCCAGCAGTTCCCGGGAGGCGTATGGCTACACCTTC. As protein: CASSSREAYGYTF.

The chain combines TRBV7-6 with TRBJ2-6, with 10 bases matching TRBD2. V gave up 1 base and J gave up 2 bases; unmatched junction bases: 11. CDR1 and CDR2 from the germline V gene are SGHVS and FNYEAQ. This CDR3 comprises 20 residues. Here the CDR3 DNA reads TGTGCCAGCAGCTTAGTCCGGGCTAGCGGGAGAACTGCTGGGGCCAACGTCCTGACTTTC. This codes for CASSLVRASGRTAGANVLTF. Using reference TRBV7-6 and TRBJ2-6 for the parts outside the CDR3, the full variable domain is GAGVSQSPRYKVTKRGQDVALRCDPISGHVSLYWYRQALGQGPEFLTYFNYEAQQDKSGLPNDRFSAERPEGSISTLTIQRTEQRDSAMYRCASSLVRASGRTAGANVLTFGAGSRLTVL.

The V and J genes are TRBV30 and TRBJ1-2; 11 bases are shared with TRBD1. Germline assignment: CDR1 GTSNPN and CDR2 SVGIG (reference sequence). Trimming removed 3 bases from V and 8 bases from J; junction bases left unmatched: 8. This CDR3 is 14 amino acids long. The CDR3 loop is CAWSAGTGGDGYTF. DNA of the CDR3: TGTGCCTGGAGCGCAGGGACAGGGGGAGACGGCTACACCTTC.

The V and J genes are TRBV7-9 and TRBJ2-7, with 7 bases that match TRBD2. The V gene end was trimmed by 1 base and the J gene end by 0 bases; junction bases not matched to a gene: 6. CDR1 and CDR2 from the germline V gene are SEHNR and FQNEAQ (reference sequence). The CDR3 consists of 16 residues. The chain's CDR3 is CASSLVVGRDSYEQYF. In DNA, the CDR3 is TGTGCCAGCAGCTTAGTGGTAGGGAGGGACTCCTACGAGCAGTACTTC.

The chain couples TRBV5-4 to TRBJ2-1; the match to TRBD1 covers 9 bases. Trimming took 4 bases from V and 4 from J; bases not matched to a gene: 3. CDR3 length equals 14 residues. Germline values: CDR1 SGHNT, CDR2 YYREEE (reference sequence). CDR3 amino acids: CASSTGQGYNEQFF. CDR3 coding DNA: TGTGCCAGCAGCACGGGACAGGGATACAATGAGCAGTTCTTC.

V gene TRBV12-3 or TRBV12-4 combines with J gene TRBJ1-1; D possibly corresponds to TRBD1 (5 bases). There are 12 residues in the CDR3. V was trimmed by 3 bases and J by 9 bases, leaving 11 bases between them. The CDR3 here is CASSLAGRQAFF. CDR3 in DNA: TGTGCCAGCAGTTTGGCAGGGAGGCAAGCTTTCTTT.

The V gene is TRBV7-9, the J gene TRBJ2-1, with D perhaps matching TRBD1 (6 bases). The CDR3 totals 17 residues. Germline CDR1 SEHNR, CDR2 FQNEAQ (reference sequence). Trimming pared 3 bases from V and 1 base from J, leaving 16 bases between. CDR3 amino acids: CASSFLGQATSYNEQFF. For the CDR3, the DNA is TGTGCCAGCAGCTTTCTGGGACAAGCTACTTCCTACAATGAGCAGTTCTTC. The variable domain in full, completed from reference TRBV7-9 and TRBJ2-1, reads DTGVSQNPRHKITKRGQNVTFRCDPISEHNRLYWYRQTLGQGPEFLTYFQNEAQLEKSRLLSDRFSAERPKGSFSTLEIQRTEQGDSAMYLCASSFLGQATSYNEQFFGPGTRLTVL.

The chain recombines TRBV7-3 with TRBJ2-2; TRBD2 matches 7 bases. The CDR3 runs 14 residues. Losses at the gene ends were 8 bases for V and 5 bases for J; bases not matched to a gene: 8. The germline V gene encodes CDR1 SGHTA and CDR2 FQGTGA. Written as DNA, the CDR3 is TGTGCCAGCTCTATGGGGCGGGAGACCGGGGAGCTGTTTTTT. Translated: CASSMGRETGELFF.

The chain joins TRBV28 to TRBJ2-1; 7 bases line up with TRBD1. Germline V gives CDR1 MDHEN, CDR2 SYDVKM. This CDR3 is built from 15 residues. The V and J ends lost 5 bases and 4 bases, in that order; junction bases with no gene match: 8. The CDR3 reads CASSPQGTEYNEQFF. Written as DNA, the CDR3 is TGTGCCAGCAGTCCACAGGGGACAGAGTACAATGAGCAGTTCTTC.

The chain joins TRBV5-1 to TRBJ2-3; 8 bases line up with TRBD2. With V trimmed by 4 bases and J by 9 bases, 10 bases remained unmatched. CDR1 and CDR2 (germline): SGHRS, YFSETQ. There are 14 residues in the CDR3. CDR3 DNA sequence: TGCGCCAGCAGCAAGACTAGCGCCCGAGCGACGCAGTATTTT. Its translation is CASSKTSARATQYF.

The chain joins TRBV28 to TRBJ1-3, with D perhaps TRBD1 (5 bases). V lost 6 bases and J 6 bases, leaving 15 bases between the germline ends. Germline CDR1 is MDHEN and CDR2 is SYDVKM. The CDR3 runs 14 residues. The CDR3: CASSSSREVNTIYF. As DNA, the CDR3 is TGTGCCAGCAGCTCGTCCAGGGAGGTAAACACCATATATTTT.

The genes are TRBV28 and TRBJ1-1; 11 bases are a match to TRBD1. The V segment lost 3 bases and the J segment 4 bases; nucleotides outside the gene matches: 4. CDR3 size: 15 residues. Germline lookup yields CDR1 MDHEN and CDR2 SYDVKM. The CDR3 spells CASSFAGTGGTEAFF. The CDR3 bases are TGTGCCAGCAGTTTCGCTGGGACAGGGGGCACTGAAGCTTTCTTT. Based on the CDR3 plus reference TRBV28 and TRBJ1-1, the full variable domain is DVKVTQSSRYLVKRTGEKVFLECVQDMDHENMFWYRQDPGLGLRLIYFSYDVKMKEKGDIPEGYSVSREKKERFSLILESASTNQTSMYLCASSFAGTGGTEAFFGQGTRLTVV.

This sequence joins TRBV18 and TRBJ2-6, with D possibly being TRBD2 (6 bases). V dropped 6 bases and J dropped 0 bases, with 15 bases sitting between them. The CDR3 runs to 17 residues. Germline V gene lookup returns CDR1 KGHSH and CDR2 LQKENI. The CDR3 region has the DNA TGTGCCAGCTCGTCTACGGGGGTCAACTCTGGGGCCAACGTCCTGACTTTC. Translated, it gives CASSSTGVNSGANVLTF.

The table lists this clone with a count of one. This rearrangement joins TRBV2 to TRBJ1-3, with D hard to call. The CDR3 extends over 13 amino acids. Trimming shortened V by 7 bases and J by 0 bases, and 7 bases separated the two germline ends. Germline V CDR1 and CDR2: SNHLY, FYNNEI. The CDR3 coding sequence is TGTGCCAGCACCCTGAGCTCTGGAAACACCATATATTTT. Translated, it gives CASTLSSGNTIYF.

This sequence joins TRBV5-1 and TRBJ1-4; 9 bases match TRBD1. CDR1 is SGHRS and CDR2 is YFSETQ in the germline V gene. The CDR3 contains 16 residues. Trimming at V came to 3 bases and at J to 0 bases, leaving 3 bases not matched to a gene. This CDR3 reads CASSSRTGATNEKLFF. The CDR3 DNA is TGCGCCAGCAGCTCGCGGACAGGGGCAACTAATGAAAAACTGTTTTTT.